This T cell receptor beta chain comes out of a study of T-cell memory formation after mild COVID-19. Study-level points and caveats: Mostly located in CM and EM were contracting CD4+ clones, with contracting CD8+ clones located in EMRA. A second wave expanding day 15 to 37 was CD4+-biased; contracting clones were balanced. Memory cells collected pre-infection included some clones that later responded, suggesting cross-reactive memory joined.

Looked up from germline, CDR1 is SGHRS and CDR2 is YFSETQ. V shed 1 base and J shed 0 bases, with 10 bases lying between them. This CDR3 region has 15 residues. Constant-segment primers were used for 5'RACE, and the resulting TCR alpha and TCR beta cDNA libraries carried sample barcodes and UMIs. TCRdb recomputed calls from the 5' RACE reads with MiXCR, one row per CDR3 protein. The repertoire holds about 500,000 distinct CDR3 sequences, with roughly 20% as singletons. About this clonotype: Antigen unknown.

The clonotype was recovered from an adult woman who had mild COVID-19 (a few samples of this study predate the infection). Cell type and time point are not known. J is TRBJ1-1 and V is TRBV5-1, with D uncertain. The sequenced sample consisted of PBMCs or a T cell subset sorted from them (not recorded which). This CDR3 is CASSLTTDLNTEAFF. For the CDR3, the DNA is TGCGCCAGCAGCTTGACGACGGACCTGAACACTGAAGCTTTCTTT.